This TCR beta chain was sequenced for a study of blood T cell repertoires in COVID-19. About the study: Acute-phase and convalescent COVID-19 samples originated in the United States, Italy and Spain. PBMCs, B-cell-depleted T cells, or T cells were the source of the cDNA or gDNA that made up the material.

Seattle enrolled patients during active infection and tracked them longitudinally. The V end was cut by 7 bases, the J end by 1 base, with 11 bases between. Per germline, CDR1 SGHRS and CDR2 YFSETQ. The CDR3 totals 14 residues. In the authors' workflow: Amplification with reference gene primers provided the estimates of nucleated cell counts. TCRdb keeps only in-frame clones here, not all; method: immunoSEQ multiplex PCR. That table furnishes V, J and clone size, whereas the DNA furnished D and trimming. Of 250,000 to 300,000 clones listed, approximately 91% were seen once; the top ten hold around 11%.

The source of this sequence is a woman aged 25 to 39 with COVID-19, enrolled during active disease. The chain combines TRBV5-1 with TRBJ2-2; no firm D call. Sequencing was carried out using peripheral blood. CDR3 region: CASVPSVNTGELFF. Written as DNA, the CDR3 is TGCGCCAGCGTGCCAAGCGTGAACACCGGGGAGCTGTTTTTT.